A single T cell receptor (beta chain) is shown here with its context. The CDR3 loop spans 14 amino acids. This sample is drawn from a study of cytomegalovirus exposure and HLA in healthy donors. The PCR made use of 60 Vbeta and 13 Jbeta primers. Measured with immunoSEQ multiplex PCR; TCRdb has only the in-frame clones, and not every one. Here the sample spans about 130,000 clones, 80% being singletons. The origin of this receptor is a female donor in good health and CMV-seronegative. This chain joins TRBV1 and TRBJ1-1; the listed D gene, TRBD1, was not tested against the DNA. TRBV1 constitutes a pseudogene. The sample was PBMCs. Here the CDR3 DNA reads TGCACCAGCAGACGTGGACAGGGGAACACTGAAGCTTTCTTT. Residues: CTSRRGQGNTEAFF.